This T cell receptor beta chain is drawn from a study of long-term antiretroviral therapy in people with HIV. Samples were assayed with immunoSEQ v3.0 at survey level. Sequenced by immunoSEQ multiplex PCR; TCRdb stores in-frame clones only, minus some. The sample has around 21,000 clones, around 80% seen once. The CDR3 is made up of 16 amino acids. Germline-derived CDR1 and CDR2 are MGHDK and SYGVNS. With 1 base removed from V and 2 bases from J, the gap between germline ends came to 14 bases. The V and J genes are TRBV25-1 and TRBJ2-5; D may match TRBD1 or TRBD2 (6 bases each). This TCR came from a woman between 25 and 40 years old with HIV. The sample consisted of unsorted PBMCs, taken 0.2 years after starting antiretroviral therapy. The CDR3 reads CASSELGGRGQETQYF. CDR3 nucleotides: TGTGCCAGCAGTGAATTGGGGGGCAGGGGTCAAGAGACCCAGTACTTC.